This passage covers 7 T cell receptor beta chains from one sample sequenced in a study of beta chain features in type 1 diabetes (dated 2018 in TCRdb). The paper as a whole reports these results and caveats: In all four CD4+ subsets, TCRB CDR3 length was moderately but significantly shorter in type 1 diabetes patients.

These receptors have no identified antigens. Libraries were constructed by the immunoSEQ multiplex PCR assay. The High Capacity cDNA Reverse Transcription Kit was used to reverse transcribe all of the isolated RNA, meaning that expressed TCRB transcripts were what got sequenced. This immuneACCESS table, as held by TCRdb, lists in-frame sequences with V and J called but not all clones. Of the missing ones, under half trace to an unresolved V gene in checked studies; the others have no known cause. Across this sample there are hundreds of thousands of clones, with approximately 11% seen only once. The biggest ten clones account for over 0.015% of the sample. Specimen: naive CD4+ T cells from blood. The cell subset or site label on this specimen signifies: true naive CD4+ T cells. The receptors were sampled from a man aged 25 to 40 with type 1 diabetes.

This clone was seen a handful of times. The chain uses TRBV13 and TRBJ2-1, with 8 nucleotides matching TRBD2. CDR3 size: 15 residues. CDR1 PRHDT and CDR2 FYEKMQ come from the germline V gene (reference sequence). The trim removed 5 bases at V and 10 bases at J, leaving 13 bases unmatched. This CDR3 reads CASSRSGGGPGEQFF. CDR3 DNA sequence: TGTGCCAGCAGCCGGAGCGGGGGAGGCCCTGGGGAGCAGTTCTTC.

V is TRBV5-1 and J is TRBJ2-3, with no clear D. This CDR3 is built from 14 residues. Germline values: CDR1 SGHRS, CDR2 YFSETQ. The V gene lost 3 bases and the J gene lost 0 bases, with 8 bases spanning the gap. The CDR3 region has the DNA TGCGCCAGCAGCTCACAGAGTAGCACAGATACGCAGTATTTT. Its translation: CASSSQSSTDTQYF.

The chain couples TRBV7-2 to TRBJ2-1; no firm D call. Germline V gene data show CDR1 as SGHTA and CDR2 as FQGNSA. CDR3 length equals 14 residues. The V and J ends lost 5 bases and 9 bases respectively, with 17 bases between them. CDR3 bases: TGTGCCAGCAGCCCCCGGTATTTGGAGTTTGAGCAGTTCTTC. Its protein product is CASSPRYLEFEQFF.

V and J are TRBV29-1 and TRBJ1-1; no definite D call. CDR3 length: 11 amino acids. From germline, CDR1 is SQVTM and CDR2 ANQGSEA. The DNA for the CDR3 is TGCACGACGGTTCGGGGCACTGAAGCTTTCTTT. Residues: CTTVRGTEAFF.

The V call is TRBV5-4, the J call TRBJ1-2; D might be TRBD1 (6 bases). In germline, CDR1 is SGHNT, CDR2 YYREEE (reference sequence). This CDR3 has 15 residues. Trimming pared 0 bases from V and 4 bases from J, leaving 13 bases between. CDR3: CASSLDGRGSYGYTF. CDR3 bases: TGTGCCAGCAGCTTGGATGGCAGGGGTAGCTATGGCTACACCTTC.

The rearrangement uses TRBV5-6 and TRBJ1-3, with 7 bases identical to TRBD1. The ends lost 4 bases at V and 0 bases at J; junction bases unmatched: 10. CDR3 size: 17 residues. Germline loops: CDR1 SGHDT, CDR2 YYEEEE. The CDR3 sequence: CASSPRQGVFSGNTIYF. The DNA for the CDR3 is TGTGCCAGCAGCCCCCGACAGGGAGTCTTCTCTGGAAACACCATATATTTT.

This clone was found a few times. V usage is TRBV5-4 and J usage is TRBJ2-7; D remains unclear. The length of the CDR3 is 13 residues. Trimming pared 2 bases from V and 6 bases from J, leaving 12 bases between. Germline V gene data show CDR1 as SGHNT and CDR2 as YYREEE (reference sequence). The CDR3 is CASSFLVSGEQYF. The CDR3 nucleotides are TGTGCCAGCAGCTTTTTGGTTTCGGGCGAGCAGTACTTC.